The subject of this entry is one T cell receptor (beta chain). The data were taken from a study of blood T cell repertoires in COVID-19. Study-wide context: PBMCs, B-cell-depleted T cells, or T cells were the source of the cDNA or gDNA that made up the material.

The CDR3 covers 13 residues. Germline CDR1 GTSNPN, CDR2 SVGIG (reference sequence). Unmatched junction bases numbered 7, after V lost 1 base and J lost 10 bases. Some clones are missing from TCRdb's copy, which holds only in-frame ones; the method was immunoSEQ multiplex PCR. Among some 78,000 clones, around 85% were seen once, and the ten largest hold roughly 5.3%. Sequenced: peripheral blood. The chain uses TRBV30 and TRBJ2-1; 7 nucleotides align to TRBD2. This sequence originates from a woman of 80 years or more with active or convalescent COVID-19. DNA for the CDR3: TGTGCCTGGAGTGAGGCAGCGGGAAGGGAGCAGTTCTTC. It codes for CAWSEAAGREQFF. Full variable domain (outside the CDR3, taken from reference TRBV30 and TRBJ2-1): SQTIHQWPATLVQPVGSPLSLECTVEGTSNPNLYWYRQAAGRGLQLLFYSVGIGQISSEVPQNLSASRPQDRQFILSSKKLLLSDSGFYLCAWSEAAGREQFFGPGTRLTVL.